The sequence of this TCR beta chain was determined in a study of control samples from healthy donors and cancer patients. This clone has ten or more counts. The same CDR3 is also encoded by other DNA sequences in this sample. Germline V lookup: CDR1 SNHLY, CDR2 FYNNEI. The V end was cut by 6 bases, the J end by 1 base, with 6 bases between. The length of the CDR3 is 13 residues. Data came from immunoSEQ multiplex PCR; TCRdb stores just in-frame clones and leaves some out. In the table there are some 74,000 clones, over 90% of which are singletons. The genes are TRBV2 and TRBJ2-2; no firm D call. The source of this sequence is a woman aged 25-40 years in good health. The sequencing sample was made of blood. CDR3 in amino acids: CASRTLNTGELFF. CDR3 in DNA: TGTGCCAGCAGGACTCTGAACACCGGGGAGCTGTTTTTT.